A selection of T cell receptor beta chains follows, all from one sample in a study of human T cells and chemical hapten exposure. TCRdb reprocessed the RACE reads with MiXCR, giving one entry per CDR3 protein. The table includes fewer than 150,000 distinct CDR3 sequences, roughly 12% detected once. The sequencing here drew on whole blood, taken in connection with sensitization to the hapten diphenylcyclopropenone (DPC). Receptors were obtained from a woman younger than 35 with alopecia areata. Some clones in this sample may be carry-over from other donors' samples. Each CDR3 is given with its conserved first and last residue. A D gene is named only where the DNA matches it firmly. Not all rows give a size; the values are once, few, many and, for expanded clones, a class.

NA | TRBJ2-7 | NA | TRBV7-9 | 12 | TGTGCCAGCAGCCGCGCCAGTTACGAGCAGTACTTC | CASSRASYEQYF
NA | TRBJ2-3 | many | TRBV14 | 18 | TGTGCCAGCAGCCAAGGCACCAGTGGGTCGTTCATTGCAGATACGCAGTATTTT | CASSQGTSGSFIADTQYF
NA | TRBJ2-5 | few | TRBV7-9 | 14 | TGTGCCAGCAGTTCCATGAGGCTACAAGAGACCCAGTACTTC | CASSSMRLQETQYF
NA | TRBJ2-5 | few | TRBV4-3 | 13 | TGCGCCAGCAGTAGAGGGTTAAAAGAGACCCAGTACTTC | CASSRGLKETQYF
NA | TRBJ2-7 | NA | TRBV28 | 11 | TGTGCCAGCAGTTTATCCGATGAGCAGTACTTC | CASSLSDEQYF
NA | TRBJ1-2 | many | TRBV30 | 15 | TGTGCCTGGAGCGGTCCCGGGACGGGAGACTATGGCTACACCTTC | CAWSGPGTGDYGYTF
TRBD2 | TRBJ2-1 | many | TRBV3-1 | 18 | TGTGCCAGCAGCCATAAGCTAGCGGGGGGAGGGTCCTACAATGAGCAGTTCTTC | CASSHKLAGGGSYNEQFF
NA | TRBJ2-5 | NA | TRBV20-1 | 17 | TGCAGTGCTAGATCGTACTCGGGAACACTACTGGAAGAGACCCAGTACTTC | CSARSYSGTLLEETQYF
NA | TRBJ1-2 | many | TRBV7-6 | 12 | TGTGCCAGCAGCCTCGAGGGCACTCGCTACACCTTC | CASSLEGTRYTF
TRBD2 | TRBJ2-1 | few | TRBV4-3 | 16 | TGCGCCAGCAGCCAAGGGACTAGCGGGGGGCAAAATGAGCAGTTCTTC | CASSQGTSGGQNEQFF
NA | TRBJ2-3 | NA | TRBV20-1 | 11 | TGCAGTGCCTGGAACACAGATACGCAGTATTTT | CSAWNTDTQYF
NA | TRBJ2-5 | NA | TRBV11-2 | 13 | TGTGCCAGCAGCTTACATATGGCAGAGACCCAGTACTTC | CASSLHMAETQYF
TRBD1 | TRBJ1-1 | NA | TRBV12-5 | 16 | TGTGCTAGTGGTTTGGTTAGGGGGCCAGGGAAAACTGAAGCTTTCTTT | CASGLVRGPGKTEAFF
NA | TRBJ1-2 | NA | TRBV4-3 | 15 | TGCGCCAGCAGCCAAGAAGTGGGCAGGGGTGGTGGCTACACCTTC | CASSQEVGRGGGYTF
NA | TRBJ1-2 | few | TRBV4-3 | 15 | TGCGCCAGCAGCCAAGATGGACACCAGAACTATGGCTACACCTTC | CASSQDGHQNYGYTF
TRBD1 | TRBJ1-4 | NA | TRBV10-1 | 13 | TGCGCCAGCAGGGACAGGGCGAATGAAAAACTGTTTTTT | CASRDRANEKLFF
NA | TRBJ2-7 | many | TRBV19 | 13 | TGTGCCAGTAGCTCAGGGGACGCCTACGAGCAGTACTTC | CASSSGDAYEQYF
NA | TRBJ1-6 | NA | TRBV2 | 14 | TGTGCCAGCAGTGAGCAGGGGCTGGTTTCACCCCTCCACTTT | CASSEQGLVSPLHF
NA | TRBJ2-2 | NA | TRBV10-1 | 13 | TGCGCCAGCGGTACAGTGAACACCGGGGAGCTGTTTTTT | CASGTVNTGELFF
TRBD2 | TRBJ2-3 | NA | TRBV6-5 | 15 | TGTGCCAGCGGTGGCGGGGGGGCCTCGGCAGATACGCAGTATTTT | CASGGGGASADTQYF
NA | TRBJ2-7 | few | TRBV20-1 | 13 | TGCAGTGCTCGAAGACAGGCTCACTACGAGCAGTACTTC | CSARRQAHYEQYF
TRBD1 | TRBJ2-1 | few | TRBV20-1 | 15 | TGCAGTGCTAGAGATCCCGACAGGGGTTACAATGAGCAGTTCTTC | CSARDPDRGYNEQFF
NA | TRBJ2-5 | many | TRBV6-5 | 11 | TGTGCCAGCAGTTACGGACAAACCCAGTACTTC | CASSYGQTQYF
NA | TRBJ1-2 | NA | TRBV7-9 | 13 | TGTGCCAGCAGCTCCAGGGAAAACTATGGCTACACCTTC | CASSSRENYGYTF
NA | TRBJ1-5 | NA | TRBV7-2 | 15 | TGTGCCAGCAGCTTAGGAGGGGGTCTCTTGTTGACCCAGCATTTT | CASSLGGGLLLTQHF
TRBD2 | TRBJ2-3 | NA | TRBV20-1 | 15 | TGCAGTGCTAGAGGCAGCGGGGGGGCCAAGGATACGCAGTATTTT | CSARGSGGAKDTQYF
NA | TRBJ2-2 | NA | TRBV13 | 13 | TGTGCCAGCAGCTACTCCAACACCGGGGAGCTGTTTTTT | CASSYSNTGELFF
NA | TRBJ1-2 | few | TRBV5-1 | 14 | TGCGCCAGCAGCTTGGAGGGACGCGCCTATGGCTACACCTTC | CASSLEGRAYGYTF